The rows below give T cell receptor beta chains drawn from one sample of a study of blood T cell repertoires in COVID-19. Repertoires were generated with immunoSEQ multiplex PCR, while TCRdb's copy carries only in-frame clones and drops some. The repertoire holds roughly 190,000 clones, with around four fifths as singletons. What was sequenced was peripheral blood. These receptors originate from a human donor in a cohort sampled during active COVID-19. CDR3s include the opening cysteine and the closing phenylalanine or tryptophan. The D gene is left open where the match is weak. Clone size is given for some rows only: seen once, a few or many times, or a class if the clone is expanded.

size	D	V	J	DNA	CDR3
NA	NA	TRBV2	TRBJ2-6	TGTGCCAGCAGTGAAGGGGGGCCAGGGGCCAACGTCCTGACTTTC	CASSEGGPGANVLTF
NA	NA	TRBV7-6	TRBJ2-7	TGTGCCAGCAGTCCCCGGGGTAGCTCGTTCTACGAGCAGTACTTC	CASSPRGSSFYEQYF
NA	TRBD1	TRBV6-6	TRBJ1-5	TGTGCCAGCAGTTACCCCGCGCAGGGGGGATATCAGCCCCAGCATTTT	CASSYPAQGGYQPQHF
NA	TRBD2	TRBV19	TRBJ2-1	TGTGCCAGTAGTATAGATCGTACGGGGAGGGATGAGCAGTTCTTC	CASSIDRTGRDEQFF
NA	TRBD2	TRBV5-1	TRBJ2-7	TGCGCCAGCAGCTCGGGGGGGAGCTCCTACGAGCAGTACTTC	CASSSGGSSYEQYF
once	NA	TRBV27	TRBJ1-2	TGTGCCAGCAGGCGGACAGAGCACCCTGGCTACACCTTC	CASRRTEHPGYTF
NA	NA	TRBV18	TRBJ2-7	TGTGCCAGCTCAGCACAGGAGGCTGGGTGGTACTTC	CASSAQEAGWYF
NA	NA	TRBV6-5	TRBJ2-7	TGTGCCAGCAGATCGACAGGCTCCTACGAGCAGTACTTC	CASRSTGSYEQYF
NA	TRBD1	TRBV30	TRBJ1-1	TGTGCCTGGCAGGGGGGTTCTACTGAAGCTTTCTTT	CAWQGGSTEAFF
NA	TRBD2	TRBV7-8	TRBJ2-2	TGTGCCAGCAGCCGAGGGACTAGCGCAGCCGGGGAGCTGTTTTTT	CASSRGTSAAGELFF
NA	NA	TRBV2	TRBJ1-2	TGTGCCAGTCTCAAGGGCTCCGCGGGGGGCTACACCTTC	CASLKGSAGGYTF
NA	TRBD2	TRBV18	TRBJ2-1	TGTGCCAGCTCATCTAGCGGGGACCTATACAATGAGCAGTTCTTC	CASSSSGDLYNEQFF
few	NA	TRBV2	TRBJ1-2	TGTGCCAGCAGGGAAACTTATGGCTACACCTTC	CASRETYGYTF
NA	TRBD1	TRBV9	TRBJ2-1	TGTGCCAGCAGCGTAGGTGGCCAGGGGGTAAGCAATGAGCAGTTCTTC	CASSVGGQGVSNEQFF
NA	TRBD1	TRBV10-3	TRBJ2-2	TGTGCCATCAGAACCTCCATAAACGACAGGGGACACAACACCGGGGAGCTGTTTTTT	CAIRTSINDRGHNTGELFF
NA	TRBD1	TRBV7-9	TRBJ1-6	TGTGCCAGCACCACACAGGGGTCCTTCAATTCACCCCTCCACTTT	CASTTQGSFNSPLHF
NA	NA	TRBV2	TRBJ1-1	TGTGCCAGCAGTTCCAGGGTAGGAGTGTTTACTGAAGCTTTCTTT	CASSSRVGVFTEAFF
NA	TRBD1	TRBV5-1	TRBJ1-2	TGCGCCAGCAGCCTAACTGCAGGACAGGGCAGCCATGGCTACACCTTC	CASSLTAGQGSHGYTF
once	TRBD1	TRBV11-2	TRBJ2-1	TGTGCCAGCAGCTCCCGGGACAGGGGGTTTGGGGCCTACAATGAGCAGTTCTTC	CASSSRDRGFGAYNEQFF
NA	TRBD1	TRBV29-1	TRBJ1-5	TGCAGCGCTCCGACAGGGAGGATATTGGATCAGCCCCAGCATTTT	CSAPTGRILDQPQHF
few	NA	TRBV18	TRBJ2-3	TGTGCCAGCTCACCACCTGCTAACACAGATACGCAGTATTTT	CASSPPANTDTQYF
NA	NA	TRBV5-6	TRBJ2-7	TGTGCCAGCAGCACCAAAAGGATAGGACACAAGGTACTCGAGCAGTACTTC	CASSTKRIGHKVLEQYF
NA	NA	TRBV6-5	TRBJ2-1	TGTGCCAGCACCGGGACTGTTGAGAATGAGCAGTTCTTC	CASTGTVENEQFF
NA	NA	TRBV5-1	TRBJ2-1	TGCGCCAGCTCCGTCGGGGGAGGCGGGTCCTACAATGAGCAGTTCTTC	CASSVGGGGSYNEQFF
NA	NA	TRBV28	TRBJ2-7	TGTGCCAGCTCGACCGGGAGTCGGTCCTACGAGCAGTACTTC	CASSTGSRSYEQYF
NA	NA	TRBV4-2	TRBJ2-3	TGTGCCAGCAGCCTATCTCGGGGTTTCACAGATACGCAGTATTTT	CASSLSRGFTDTQYF
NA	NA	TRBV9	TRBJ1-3	TGTGCCAGCAGCGTAGTGTCAGGAGGAAGTGGAAACACCATATATTTT	CASSVVSGGSGNTIYF
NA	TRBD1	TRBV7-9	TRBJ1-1	TGTGCCAGCAGCCAGACAGGGCATGGGAGCACTGAAGCTTTCTTT	CASSQTGHGSTEAFF
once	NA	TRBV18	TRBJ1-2	TGTGCCAGCTCACCGGGACTGCCCTATGGCTACACCTTC	CASSPGLPYGYTF
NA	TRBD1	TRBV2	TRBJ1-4	TGTGCCAGCAGTGCTTTGGGACAGGGGCGAGAAAAACTGTTTTTT	CASSALGQGREKLFF
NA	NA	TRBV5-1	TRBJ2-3	TGCGCCAGCAGCTTAGGAGGGATTAAAGATACGCAGTATTTT	CASSLGGIKDTQYF
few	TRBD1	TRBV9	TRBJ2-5	TGTGCCAGCAGCGTGGGCACAGGGGGGCAAGAGACCCAGTACTTC	CASSVGTGGQETQYF
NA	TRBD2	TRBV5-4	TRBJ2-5	TGTGCCAGCAGCGGAATAGCGGGAGGACGAGAGACCCAGTACTTC	CASSGIAGGRETQYF
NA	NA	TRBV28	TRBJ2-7	TGTGCCAGCAGTTTTGTGAGCTCCTACGAGCAGTACTTC	CASSFVSSYEQYF